The 4 T cell receptor beta chains below were found in one sample sequenced in a study of blood T cell repertoires in COVID-19 (TCRdb year 2020). The library relied on the immunoSEQ multiplex PCR assay. The table was pulled from immuneACCESS by TCRdb, which kept in-frame rearrangements only. Such tables lose some clones; where checked, under half of the loss comes from unresolved V genes, and the rest has no known cause. The sample includes a few hundred thousand clones, with around 86% observed a single time. In total, the top ten clones hold 1% of the sample. Sequences were obtained from peripheral blood. Every receptor here comes from a man aged 50 to 60 with active or convalescent COVID-19.

This clone was found once. The junction departs from the called germline gene at one end, perhaps through a read error. J is TRBJ2-1 and V is TRBV7-2; 10 nucleotides agree with TRBD2. Germline V gene sequence: CDR1 SGHTA, CDR2 FQGNSA. The CDR3 contains 16 residues. The chain's CDR3 is CASSIAGGRSYNEQFF. The CDR3 bases are TGTGCCAGCAGCATAGCGGGGGGACGGTCCTACAATGAGCAGTTCTTC.

The V call is TRBV10-3, the J call TRBJ1-2, with a possible D match to TRBD1 (5 bases). The CDR3 length is 16 residues. V was pared by 1 base and J by 0 bases, with 12 bases between. Germline assignment: CDR1 ENHRY and CDR2 SYGVKD. The CDR3: CAISEYGAGSNYGYTF. CDR3 bases: TGTGCCATCAGTGAGTATGGGGCAGGATCTAACTATGGCTACACCTTC.

The rearrangement uses TRBV6-5 and TRBJ2-7; D call uncertain. CDR1 is MNHEY, CDR2 SVGAGI, per germline. Between the trimmed V and J ends, which lost 5 bases and 2 bases, there was a span of 13 bases. This CDR3 comprises 14 residues. The CDR3 coding sequence is TGTGCCAGCAGTCCTTCGTTGGCACCCTACGAGCAGTACTTC. Protein sequence: CASSPSLAPYEQYF.

This clone was recorded only once. The chain has TRBV30 and TRBJ1-5; D unresolved. Germline V lookup: CDR1 GTSNPN, CDR2 SVGIG (reference sequence). The CDR3 length is 14 residues. Trimming pared 2 bases from V and 0 bases from J, leaving 8 bases between. The CDR3 sequence is CAWSLASSNQPQHF. In nucleotides, the CDR3 is TGTGCCTGGAGTTTAGCAAGTAGCAATCAGCCCCAGCATTTT. The complete variable domain, with remaining parts taken from reference TRBV30 and TRBJ1-5, reads SQTIHQWPATLVQPVGSPLSLECTVEGTSNPNLYWYRQAAGRGLQLLFYSVGIGQISSEVPQNLSASRPQDRQFILSSKKLLLSDSGFYLCAWSLASSNQPQHFGDGTRLSIL.